Listed here are 25 T cell receptor beta chains from one sample, sequenced in a study of vaccination effects on CD4 cells after COVID-19. The assay was immunoSEQ multiplex PCR, and TCRdb's table has in-frame clones only and misses some. The repertoire consists of tens of thousands of clones, with less than 80% occurring once and the leading ten covering around 1.2%. Before sequencing, viral peptide pools were used by the ViraFEST assay to expand antigen-specific CD4+ T cells. Culturing for around 10 days preceded CD4+ T cell isolation. Each participant received a vaccine that was either BNT162b2 or mRNA-1273, given as two doses. These receptors' antigens are unknown. This specimen consisted of CD4+ T cells from PBMCs cultured with HCoV-229E spike peptides, obtained after COVID-19 vaccination. The receptors stem from a human donor who received a COVID-19 vaccine.

The J gene is TRBJ2-5, the V gene TRBV5-1; 12 bases agree with TRBD2. V shed 2 bases and J 2 bases; nucleotides not matched to a gene: 4. Per the germline V gene, CDR1 is SGHRS and CDR2 is YFSETQ. This CDR3 contains 16 residues. DNA for the CDR3: TGCGCCAGCAGCTTCCTAGCGGGGGGGAGACAAGAGACCCAGTACTTC. It yields the protein CASSFLAGGRQETQYF.

The V call is TRBV18, the J call TRBJ2-4; tentatively, D is TRBD1 (5 bases). V was shortened by 2 bases and J by 6 bases, with 8 bases between the two germline ends. This CDR3 spans 13 amino acids. The V gene's germline CDR1 is KGHSH and CDR2 LQKENI. CDR3 in amino acids: CASSPDRLNIQYF. CDR3 in DNA: TGTGCCAGCTCACCAGACAGATTAAACATTCAGTACTTC.

This chain joins TRBV6-2 or TRBV6-3 and TRBJ2-4, with 10 bases identical to TRBD1. Germline CDR1 reads MNHEY; CDR2 reads SVGEGT. The V and J ends lost 6 bases and 0 bases, in that order; junction bases with no gene match: 14. This CDR3 spans 19 amino acids. DNA of the CDR3: TGTGCCAGCAGCCCCCTTGAGGACAGGGGGATCATAGCCAAAAACATTCAGTACTTC. Encoded protein: CASSPLEDRGIIAKNIQYF.

This chain links TRBV5-1 with TRBJ1-2, with TRBD1 identical over 9 bases. The CDR3 totals 15 residues. Germline-derived CDR1 and CDR2 are SGHRS and YFSETQ. The J segment lost 8 bases and the V segment lost 4 bases, leaving 12 bases of the junction unmatched. Written as DNA, the CDR3 is TGCGCCAGCAGCCGGACGGGACAGGGCGGGGTAGGCTACACCTTC. Translating gives CASSRTGQGGVGYTF.

This chain joins TRBV7-9 and TRBJ1-3; TRBD1 matches at 8 bases. The germline gives CDR1 SEHNR, CDR2 FQNEAQ (reference sequence). This CDR3 spans 16 amino acids. J was trimmed by 1 base and V by 3 bases; bases with no gene match: 5. CDR3 sequence: CASSLTGEVSGNTIYF. CDR3 bases: TGTGCCAGCAGCTTGACAGGGGAGGTATCTGGAAACACCATATATTTT. Looking up the rest from reference TRBV7-9 and TRBJ1-3 gives the full variable domain: DTGVSQNPRHKITKRGQNVTFRCDPISEHNRLYWYRQTLGQGPEFLTYFQNEAQLEKSRLLSDRFSAERPKGSFSTLEIQRTEQGDSAMYLCASSLTGEVSGNTIYFGEGSWLTVV.

This clone was seen once. The CDR3 DNA sequence: TGTGCCAGCAGCGTGGGAGGGGATTACACTGAAGCTTTCTTT. Its translation is CASSVGGDYTEAFF. The rearrangement joins TRBV9 to TRBJ1-1, with D possibly TRBD1 on 5 matching bases. Germline V lookup: CDR1 SGDLS, CDR2 YYNGEE. There are 14 residues in the CDR3. Trimming cost V 2 bases and J 3 bases, with 11 bases left between them.

The gene calls are TRBV3-1 (or the pseudogene TRBV3-2) and TRBJ2-5, with D perhaps given as TRBD1 or TRBD2 (5 bases each). Germline V gene sequence: CDR1 LGHDT, CDR2 YNNKEL (reference sequence). V was shortened by 2 bases and J by 4 bases, with 11 bases between the two germline ends. This CDR3 is 14 amino acids long. The chain's CDR3 is CASSQIRGGETQYF. The DNA of the CDR3 is TGTGCCAGCAGCCAAATACGGGGCGGAGAGACCCAGTACTTC.

This chain uses TRBV19 with TRBJ1-4, with a weak D call TRBD1 (6 bases). This CDR3 is built from 15 residues. From germline, CDR1 is LNHDA and CDR2 SQIVND (reference sequence). V dropped 4 bases and J dropped 0 bases, with 9 bases sitting between them. The CDR3 protein is CASSTTGTTNEKLFF. The CDR3 nucleotides are TGTGCCAGTAGTACAACAGGGACAACTAATGAAAAACTGTTTTTT.

This chain connects TRBV3-1 (or the pseudogene TRBV3-2) to TRBJ2-5; D is ambiguous. V was trimmed by 2 bases and J by 7 bases, leaving 11 bases between them. The CDR3 has 13 amino acids. Germline CDR1 and CDR2: LGHDT and YNNKEL (reference sequence). CDR3 sequence (DNA): TGTGCCAGCAGCCAAAGTACAGTAGGGACCCAGTACTTC. Its protein is CASSQSTVGTQYF.

V and J are TRBV10-2 and TRBJ2-1, with 8 bases lining up with TRBD1. V dropped 3 bases and J dropped 3; count of bases not matched to a gene: 7. CDR1 WSHSY and CDR2 SAAADI come from the germline V gene. This CDR3 has 16 amino acids. The CDR3 loop reads CASSDRTGMNYNEQFF. The CDR3 coding sequence is TGCGCCAGCAGTGATCGGACAGGGATGAACTACAATGAGCAGTTCTTC.

The rearrangement joins TRBV4-3 to TRBJ2-3; 7 nucleotides agree with TRBD1. V shed 4 bases, J shed 2 bases, and the junction held 12 bases outside the gene matches. The CDR3 is made up of 17 amino acids. In germline, CDR1 is LGHNA, CDR2 YSLEER. CDR3 bases: TGCGCCAGCAGCCCCCACCAACGACAGGGAAACACAGATACGCAGTATTTT. This encodes CASSPHQRQGNTDTQYF.

The rearrangement links TRBV19 to TRBJ2-7; D might be TRBD1 (6 bases). Germline V gene sequence: CDR1 LNHDA, CDR2 SQIVND (reference sequence). The germline V and J ends were trimmed by 3 bases and 3 bases, with 9 bases remaining between them. CDR3 length: 13 residues. Here the CDR3 reads CASSIRDNYEQYV. In DNA, the CDR3 is TGTGCCAGTAGTATCCGGGACAACTACGAGCAGTACGTC.

A single count supports this clone. This chain joins TRBV7-8 and TRBJ2-5; TRBD1 might be the D (6 bases). Trimming left V 4 bases short and J 1 base short, with 22 bases between. From germline, CDR1 is SGHVS and CDR2 FQNEAQ. This CDR3 contains 18 residues. CDR3 nucleotides: TGTGCCAGCAGCTCCCTCGCACCCGGGACATACACCCAAGAGACCCAGTACTTC. Translation gives CASSSLAPGTYTQETQYF.

This chain's CDR3 is CASSRPDPQGPGELFF. The CDR3 DNA sequence: TGTGCCAGCAGCCGCCCGGATCCGCAGGGGCCCGGGGAGCTGTTTTTT. V gene TRBV3-1 (or the pseudogene TRBV3-2) combines with J gene TRBJ2-2; perhaps TRBD1 as D (6 bases). V gave up 4 bases and J gave up 6 bases, with 18 bases separating them. Germline V gene sequence: CDR1 LGHDT, CDR2 YNNKEL (reference sequence). This CDR3 is 16 amino acids long.

This clone was detected a few times. V usage is TRBV5-4 and J usage is TRBJ1-2, with 7 bases fitting TRBD1. The CDR3 length is 14 residues. V was clipped by 0 bases and J by 8 bases; unmatched bases: 7. Germline loops: CDR1 SGHNT, CDR2 YYREEE (reference sequence). The DNA of the CDR3 is TGTGCCAGCAGCTTGGTGGAGGGGGCGGGAGGCTACACCTTC. Its translation is CASSLVEGAGGYTF. Together with reference TRBV5-4 and TRBJ1-2, the CDR3 gives the full variable domain: ETGVTQSPTHLIKTRGQQVTLRCSSQSGHNTVSWYQQALGQGPQFIFQYYREEENGRGNFPPRFSGLQFPNYSSELNVNALELDDSALYLCASSLVEGAGGYTFGSGTRLTVV.

The chain combines TRBV9 with TRBJ1-2; D is possibly TRBD1 (6 bases). This CDR3 spans 16 amino acids. Germline assignment: CDR1 SGDLS and CDR2 YYNGEE. V dropped 2 bases and J dropped 3 bases, with 17 bases sitting between them. The CDR3 coding sequence is TGTGCCAGCAGCGTTGGGGGACCCCAGGGGCACTATGGCTACACCTTC. Translated, it gives CASSVGGPQGHYGYTF. The whole variable domain, remainder taken from reference TRBV9 and TRBJ1-2, is DSGVTQTPKHLITATGQRVTLRCSPRSGDLSVYWYQQSLDQGLQFLIQYYNGEERAKGNILERFSAQQFPDLHSELNLSSLELGDSALYFCASSVGGPQGHYGYTFGSGTRLTVV.

This sequence joins TRBV27 and TRBJ2-1; tentative D call: TRBD1 (6 bases). Germline V gene lookup returns CDR1 MNHEY and CDR2 SMNVEV (reference sequence). V was shortened by 6 bases and J by 12 bases, with 18 bases between the two germline ends. The CDR3 totals 13 residues. DNA for the CDR3: TGTGCCAGCAGACCCTACAGGGACCGGTGGCAGTTCTTC. It translates to CASRPYRDRWQFF.

This clone was counted between two and nine times. The chain has TRBV12-3 or TRBV12-4 and TRBJ2-5; D not certain. The CDR3 has 12 amino acids. V gave up 2 bases and J gave up 10 bases, with 11 bases separating them. This CDR3 is CASSLSRAIQYF. The CDR3 region has the DNA TGTGCCAGCAGTTTAAGTAGGGCAATCCAGTACTTC.

V is TRBV3-1 (or the pseudogene TRBV3-2) and J is TRBJ2-3, with D uncertain. This CDR3 has 13 residues. Germline V gene lookup returns CDR1 LGHDT and CDR2 YNNKEL (reference sequence). With 4 bases removed from V and 4 bases from J, the gap between germline ends came to 9 bases. This CDR3 is CASSLSGPDTQYF. The CDR3 DNA reads as TGTGCCAGCAGCCTTTCCGGGCCAGATACGCAGTATTTT.

The sample holds a few counts of this clone. This chain links TRBV18 with TRBJ2-2, with D unclear. The CDR3 runs 12 residues. Germline CDR1 reads KGHSH; CDR2 reads LQKENI. V was shortened by 3 bases and J by 5 bases, with 4 bases between the two germline ends. CDR3 sequence: CASSPQTGELFF. CDR3 DNA sequence: TGTGCCAGCTCACCGCAAACCGGGGAGCTGTTTTTT. The entire variable domain, with the rest obtained from reference TRBV18 and TRBJ2-2, is as follows: NAGVMQNPRHLVRRRGQEARLRCSPMKGHSHVYWYRQLPEEGLKFMVYLQKENIIDESGMPKERFSAEFPKEGPSILRIQQVVRGDSAAYFCASSPQTGELFFGEGSRLTVL.

This rearrangement joins TRBV4-3 to TRBJ2-7; D perhaps matches TRBD2 (6 bases). The CDR3 sequence is 15 residues long. The ends were cut back, 1 base at V and 7 bases at J, with 17 bases in the middle. Germline V CDR1 and CDR2: LGHNA, YSLEER. CDR3 nucleotide sequence: TGCGCCAGCAGCCAAGCCTTTCGCCTTGGGAGGGAGCAGTACGTC. It is translated as CASSQAFRLGREQYV.

This clone was observed once. The rearrangement joins TRBV30 to TRBJ2-5; TRBD1 matches at 8 bases. The length of the CDR3 is 13 residues. V trimming: 5 bases; J trimming: 4 bases; junction bases outside the gene matches: 6. Germline CDR1 reads GTSNPN; CDR2 reads SVGIG (reference sequence). This CDR3 reads CAWGGDRRETQYF. CDR3 nucleotide sequence: TGTGCCTGGGGCGGGGACAGGAGAGAGACCCAGTACTTC. The full variable domain, rest sourced from reference TRBV30 and TRBJ2-5, is SQTIHQWPATLVQPVGSPLSLECTVEGTSNPNLYWYRQAAGRGLQLLFYSVGIGQISSEVPQNLSASRPQDRQFILSSKKLLLSDSGFYLCAWGGDRRETQYFGPGTRLLVL.

This clone was counted a single time. Other DNA sequences in this specimen translate into the identical CDR3. The chain employs TRBV30 and TRBJ1-5; possibly TRBD1 for D (5 bases). The V and J ends lost 3 bases and 4 bases respectively, with 10 bases between them. Germline V CDR1 and CDR2: GTSNPN, SVGIG (reference sequence). CDR3 length: 13 residues. CDR3 nucleotides: TGTGCCTGGAGCGGGGGTGGGAATCAGCCCCAGCATTTT. Translation: CAWSGGGNQPQHF.

The chain joins TRBV7-2 to TRBJ2-1; possible D gene TRBD1, 6 bases. Germline assignment: CDR1 SGHTA and CDR2 FQGNSA. This CDR3 is 13 amino acids long. Trimming removed 6 bases from V and 2 bases from J, with 8 bases in between. The CDR3 protein is CASSTGPYNEQFF. CDR3 nucleotide sequence: TGTGCCAGCAGTACAGGGCCCTACAATGAGCAGTTCTTC.

The rearrangement links TRBV18 to TRBJ2-7; either TRBD1 or TRBD2 may supply D (5 bases each). Germline CDR1 is KGHSH and CDR2 is LQKENI. V was shortened by 5 bases and J by 1 base, with 12 bases between the two germline ends. The CDR3 is made up of 14 amino acids. The CDR3 is CASSYRDASYEQYV. CDR3 DNA sequence: TGTGCCAGCTCATACCGGGACGCTTCCTACGAGCAGTACGTC.